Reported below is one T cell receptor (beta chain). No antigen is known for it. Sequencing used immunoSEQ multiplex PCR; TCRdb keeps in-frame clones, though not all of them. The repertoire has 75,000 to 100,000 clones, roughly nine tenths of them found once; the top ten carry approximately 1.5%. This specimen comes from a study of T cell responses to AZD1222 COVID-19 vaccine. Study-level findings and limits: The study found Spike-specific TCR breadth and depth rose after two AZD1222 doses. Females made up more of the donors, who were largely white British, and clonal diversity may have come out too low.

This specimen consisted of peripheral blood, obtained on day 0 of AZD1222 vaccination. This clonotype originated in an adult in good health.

The CDR3 nucleotides are TGTGCCAGCGGGGAATCTCGGGGTAGGGACACCGGGGAGCTGTTTTTT. It specifies CASGESRGRDTGELFF. The V call is TRBV4-2, the J call TRBJ2-2, with D perhaps matching TRBD2 (5 bases). Trimming took off 8 bases at V and 3 bases at J, with 19 bases between the two ends. Germline-derived CDR1 and CDR2 are LGHNA and YNFKEQ. This CDR3 region has 16 residues.